The clone carrying this TCR beta chain occurred many times. PCR was performed a second time for roughly 7 to 12 cycles using a sample-barcoded 5' primer and a J-beta primer mix. TCRdb called the 5' RACE reads again in MiXCR, with one record for every CDR3 protein. The profile shows 1,500,000 or so distinct CDR3 sequences, approximately 60% of them singletons. The sample comes from a study of blood T cells in healthy people across ages. The sample consisted of blood. The receptor was isolated from a man aged 18 to 35 in good health.

The CDR3 sequence is CSARLADNEQFF. CDR3 bases: TGCAGTGCTAGACTAGCGGACAATGAGCAGTTCTTC. The rearrangement links TRBV20-1 to TRBJ2-1; 7 nucleotides agree with TRBD2. This CDR3 is 12 amino acids long. Germline lookup yields CDR1 DFQATT and CDR2 SNEGSKA (reference sequence). Trimming removed 2 bases from V and 5 bases from J; junction bases left unmatched: 0.